The entry below describes one TCR beta chain. Its antigen is not identified. Data came from immunoSEQ multiplex PCR; TCRdb stores just in-frame clones and leaves some out. Found here are around 150,000 clones, roughly 82% of them singletons; the top ten hold 4.1%. Trimming stripped 3 bases from V and 3 bases from J, with 11 bases between. Germline V gene data show CDR1 as SGHAT and CDR2 as FQNNGV. The CDR3 spans 15 residues. These data belong to a study of T cell responses to AZD1222 COVID-19 vaccine. Study findings and constraints: Sampled repertoires all dated from after the peak T cell response. A mostly white British donor set with more females was recruited, and clonal diversity was possibly underestimated. The breadth and depth of Spike-specific TCRs increased once two AZD1222 doses had been given. As reported, nearly half of all spike-specific TCRs target variant regions that are unmutated.

The clonotype was recovered from an adult in good health. Sequenced here: peripheral blood, sampled on day 0 of AZD1222 vaccination. The chain couples TRBV11-2 to TRBJ1-4, with a weak D call TRBD1 (5 bases). The CDR3 region has the DNA TGTGCCAGCAGCTTGCCGTGGGGCCCTAATGAAAAACTGTTTTTT. Translated: CASSLPWGPNEKLFF.